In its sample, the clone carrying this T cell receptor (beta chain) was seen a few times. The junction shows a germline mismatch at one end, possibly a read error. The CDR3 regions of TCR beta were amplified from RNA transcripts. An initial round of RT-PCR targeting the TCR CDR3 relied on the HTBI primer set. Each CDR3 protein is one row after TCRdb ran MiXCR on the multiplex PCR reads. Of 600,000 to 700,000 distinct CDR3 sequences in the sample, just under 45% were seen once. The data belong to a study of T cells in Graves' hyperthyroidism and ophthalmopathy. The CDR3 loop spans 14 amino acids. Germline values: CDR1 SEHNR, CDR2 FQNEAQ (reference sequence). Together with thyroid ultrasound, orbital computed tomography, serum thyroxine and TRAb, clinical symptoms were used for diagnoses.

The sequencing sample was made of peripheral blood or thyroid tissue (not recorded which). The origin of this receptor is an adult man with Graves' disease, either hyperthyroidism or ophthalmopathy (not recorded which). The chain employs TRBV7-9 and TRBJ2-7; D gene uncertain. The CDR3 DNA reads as TGCGCCAGCAGCCAAGACATGTCGCTAGGCGAGCAGTACTTC. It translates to CASSQDMSLGEQYF.